Presented here are 26 T cell receptor beta chains from one specimen sequenced in a study of CD8 T cells in ankylosing spondylitis. Via MiXCR, TCRdb re-called the 5' RACE reads, giving one row per CDR3 protein. The sample includes 200,000 to 250,000 distinct CDR3 sequences, around 25% of them seen just once. Source material: blood, either unsorted or a sorted T cell fraction (not recorded which). Receptors originate from a male donor with ankylosing spondylitis or in good health (not recorded which).

This clonotype came up many times. This chain links TRBV5-1 with TRBJ2-7; TRBD1 matches 7 bases. This CDR3 comprises 16 residues. Germline V gives CDR1 SGHRS, CDR2 YFSETQ. V gave up 3 bases and J gave up 2 bases; unmatched junction bases: 11. The CDR3 reads CASSSGRQGATYEQYF. In DNA, the CDR3 is TGCGCCAGCAGCTCCGGAAGACAGGGAGCGACCTACGAGCAGTACTTC.

This clonotype appeared a single time. This chain connects TRBV12-3 or TRBV12-4 to TRBJ2-5; TRBD2 is a possible D gene (5 bases). The CDR3 length is 15 residues. V lost 7 bases and J 5 bases, leaving 20 bases between the germline ends. CDR3 amino acids: CASTVEGRVGETQYF. The CDR3 bases are TGTGCCAGCACCGTTGAGGGTAGGGTGGGGGAGACCCAGTACTTC.

The genes are TRBV7-2 and TRBJ2-5; 8 positions agree with TRBD2. The V segment lost 0 bases and the J segment 5 bases; nucleotides outside the gene matches: 5. CDR3 length: 15 residues. Germline V lookup: CDR1 SGHTA, CDR2 FQGNSA. CDR3 in DNA: TGTGCCAGCAGCTTAGCCGGGACTAGGAGGGAGACCCAGTACTTC. Its protein product is CASSLAGTRRETQYF.

V is TRBV20-1 and J is TRBJ2-7, with TRBD2 identical over 8 bases. Germline trimming cut 5 bases from V and 2 bases from J; bases unmatched to any gene: 8. CDR1 is DFQATT, CDR2 SNEGSKA, per germline (reference sequence). The CDR3 extends over 14 amino acids. This CDR3 reads CSAGNSGRTYEQYF. The CDR3 DNA reads TGCAGTGCTGGCAACAGCGGGAGAACCTACGAGCAGTACTTC.

This clonotype was counted at least ten times. The chain is built from TRBV5-1 and TRBJ1-1; no clear D gene. Germline-derived CDR1 and CDR2 are SGHRS and YFSETQ. CDR3 length equals 17 residues. The V end was cut by 0 bases, the J end by 1 base, with 16 bases between. The CDR3 bases are TGCGCCAGCAGCTTGGCCGGAGTCGGGCAGACGAACACTGAAGCTTTCTTT. It codes for CASSLAGVGQTNTEAFF.

Remarks on this clonotype: At one of its ends the junction is not consistent with the germline gene, which may arise from a read error. V is TRBV7-2 and J is TRBJ2-4; perhaps TRBD2 as D (6 bases). The CDR3 has 11 amino acids. CDR1 SGHTA and CDR2 FQGNSA come from the germline V gene. The CDR3 reads CASSATGLQFF. CDR3 sequence (DNA): TGTGCCAGCAGCGCCACGGGACTGCAATTCTTC.

This clonotype was detected many times. The chain joins TRBV4-2 to TRBJ2-2, with D unresolved. This CDR3 is 17 amino acids long. Germline V lookup: CDR1 LGHNA, CDR2 YNFKEQ. The ends were cut back, 0 bases at V and 0 bases at J, with 11 bases in the middle. CDR3 in amino acids: CASSQDSRETNTGELFF. CDR3 DNA: TGTGCCAGCAGCCAAGATTCGCGAGAGACGAACACCGGGGAGCTGTTTTTT.

In its sample, this clonotype was seen once. Being one base from a much bigger clone, this may be a read error. The chain links TRBV3-1 to TRBJ2-7, with 13 bases identical to TRBD2. CDR1 is LGHDT, CDR2 YNNKEL, per germline (reference sequence). CDR3 size: 19 residues. The J segment lost 1 base and the V segment lost 2 bases, leaving 11 bases of the junction unmatched. CDR3 protein: CASSQWTSGRIIGSYEQYF. CDR3 sequence (DNA): TGTGCCAGCAGCCAATGGACTAGCGGGAGAATAATCGGGTCCTACGAGCAGTACTTC.

The CDR3 DNA is TGCAGTGCTAACCGTCCCGGGACTAGTTATGAGCAGTTCTTC. Its protein is CSANRPGTSYEQFF. V usage is TRBV20-1 and J usage is TRBJ2-1, with 8 positions matching TRBD2. This CDR3 spans 14 amino acids. Germline assignment: CDR1 DFQATT and CDR2 SNEGSKA (reference sequence). V lost 4 bases and J lost 8; bases outside the gene matches: 10.

This clonotype was seen a handful of times. The chain combines TRBV11-2 with TRBJ1-6, with D possibly being TRBD1 (5 bases). The CDR3 extends over 13 amino acids. CDR1 is SGHAT, CDR2 FQNNGV, per germline. Trimming pared 5 bases from V and 10 bases from J, leaving 12 bases between. The CDR3 is CASSSETDSPLHF. For the CDR3, the DNA is TGTGCCAGCAGCAGCGAGACAGACTCACCCCTCCACTTT.

This clonotype was seen more than once but under ten times. The chain carries TRBV20-1 and TRBJ2-1; 12 bases align to TRBD2. The CDR3 sequence is 16 residues long. Trimming cost V 1 base and J 8 bases; bases outside gene matches: 9. Germline V gene lookup returns CDR1 DFQATT and CDR2 SNEGSKA (reference sequence). The CDR3 DNA is TGCAGTGCTAGAGGCCAGACTAGCGGGAGAATCGATGAGCAGTTCTTC. Translated: CSARGQTSGRIDEQFF.

This clonotype was picked up many times. The chain joins TRBV5-1 to TRBJ2-1; a possible D gene is TRBD1 (5 bases). The CDR3 spans 13 residues. V shed 4 bases and J shed 8 bases, with 13 bases lying between them. Germline CDR1 and CDR2: SGHRS and YFSETQ. The CDR3 DNA follows: TGCGCCAGCAGCCTACGACAGAAAGATGAGCAGTTCTTC. It specifies CASSLRQKDEQFF.

This clonotype occurred many times. This chain connects TRBV12-3 or TRBV12-4 to TRBJ2-3; 11 positions match TRBD2. Unmatched junction bases numbered 0, after V lost 0 bases and J lost 4 bases. The CDR3 runs to 15 residues. Written as DNA, the CDR3 is TGTGCCAGCAGTTTAGCTAGCGGGAGGGCAGATACGCAGTATTTT. Its translation is CASSLASGRADTQYF.

There are a few counts of this clonotype. The chain is built from TRBV29-1 and TRBJ1-2; the D gene is possibly TRBD1 (5 bases). Germline V gives CDR1 SQVTM, CDR2 ANQGSEA. This CDR3 contains 12 residues. The V and J ends lost 7 bases and 4 bases respectively, with 13 bases between them. This chain's CDR3 is CSAQRQSYGYTF. CDR3 in DNA: TGCAGCGCTCAGAGACAGAGCTATGGCTACACCTTC.

J is TRBJ2-2 and V is TRBV6-1, with 8 bases that match TRBD2. With 8 bases clipped from V and 4 bases from J, the junction kept 9 bases outside the gene matches. The CDR3 consists of 15 residues. In germline, CDR1 is MNHNS, CDR2 SASEGT. CDR3 region: CASRTGGRTTGELFF. For the CDR3, the DNA is TGTGCCAGCCGAACAGGCGGGAGGACCACCGGGGAGCTGTTTTTT.

This clonotype was found a few times. The CDR3 spells CASSPGGGPVAAFF. CDR3 in DNA: TGTGCCAGCAGTCCAGGGGGCGGCCCAGTTGCCGCTTTCTTT. J is TRBJ1-1 and V is TRBV6-1, with TRBD1 identical over 8 bases. This CDR3 region has 14 residues. V lost 5 bases, J lost 11 bases, and 13 bases stayed unmatched. Germline CDR1 reads MNHNS; CDR2 reads SASEGT.

This clonotype was detected ten times or more. This chain links TRBV5-1 with TRBJ2-1; D is possibly TRBD2 (6 bases). Germline-derived CDR1 and CDR2 are SGHRS and YFSETQ. The CDR3 runs to 16 residues. Trimming pared 0 bases from V and 10 bases from J, leaving 20 bases between. This CDR3 reads CASSLARGTVSGEQFF. The CDR3 DNA reads TGCGCCAGCAGCTTGGCCCGGGGGACTGTGAGTGGCGAGCAGTTCTTC.

This clonotype was observed at least ten times. The chain couples TRBV7-9 to TRBJ1-4; the D gene is possibly TRBD1 (5 bases). The CDR3 is made up of 14 amino acids. From germline, CDR1 is SEHNR and CDR2 FQNEAQ (reference sequence). V lost 0 bases and J lost 7, with 9 bases in between. The CDR3 loop is CASSLARDGEKLFF. The DNA for the CDR3 is TGTGCCAGCAGCTTAGCGCGGGACGGTGAAAAACTGTTTTTT.

With regard to this clonotype: The junction and the germline gene differ at one end; a read error may be behind it. The CDR3 coding sequence is TGTGCCAGCAGCTACTCCCCGGGGAGCTCCTACAATGAGCAGTTCTTC. Its translation: CASSYSPGSSYNEQFF. The chain uses TRBV6-5 and TRBJ2-1; possible D gene TRBD2, 5 bases. Germline V gives CDR1 MNHEY, CDR2 SVGAGI. This CDR3 has 16 residues.

The CDR3 loop is CSASGFSGRSEQYF. The CDR3 DNA reads as TGCAGTGCTAGTGGGTTCAGCGGGAGAAGCGAGCAGTACTTC. The J gene is TRBJ2-7, the V gene TRBV20-1, with 8 bases aligning to TRBD2. Looked up from germline, CDR1 is DFQATT and CDR2 is SNEGSKA (reference sequence). CDR3 size: 14 residues. J was trimmed by 6 bases and V by 3 bases; bases with no gene match: 10.

This clonotype was counted many times. The genes are TRBV20-1 and TRBJ2-3; 11 bases match TRBD2. V trimming: 2 bases; J trimming: 2 bases; junction bases outside the gene matches: 12. The germline V gene has CDR1 DFQATT and CDR2 SNEGSKA (reference sequence). The CDR3 contains 18 residues. CDR3 protein: CSARLKPTGLADTDTQYF. CDR3 DNA sequence: TGCAGTGCTAGACTTAAACCAACGGGACTAGCGGACACAGATACGCAGTATTTT.

V usage is TRBV5-1 and J usage is TRBJ2-5; D uncertain. There are 16 residues in the CDR3. Germline V lookup: CDR1 SGHRS, CDR2 YFSETQ. Trimming left V 0 bases short and J 5 bases short, with 17 bases between. The CDR3 DNA reads TGCGCCAGCAGCTTGGCCAGATTAGCACCCCGGGAGACCCAGTACTTC. Its protein product is CASSLARLAPRETQYF.

The CDR3 protein is CAISDQGTTSYEQYF. CDR3 DNA sequence: TGTGCCATCAGTGATCAGGGGACCACCTCCTACGAGCAGTACTTC. The J gene is TRBJ2-7, the V gene TRBV10-3; weak D call: TRBD1 (6 bases). Trimming took 3 bases from V and 0 from J, leaving 12 bases between them. Germline values: CDR1 ENHRY, CDR2 SYGVKD. The CDR3 spans 15 residues.

This clonotype occurred many times. This chain joins TRBV12-3 or TRBV12-4 and TRBJ1-1, with TRBD1 identical over 7 bases. The CDR3 extends over 13 amino acids. V shed 5 bases, J shed 4 bases, and the junction held 4 bases outside the gene matches. CDR3 in DNA: TGTGCCAGCAGTACAGGGGCGACCACTGAAGCTTTCTTT. It encodes CASSTGATTEAFF.

In this sample, this clonotype turned up many times. The rearrangement uses TRBV15 and TRBJ2-5; D remains ambiguous. The CDR3 extends over 14 amino acids. The V gene's germline CDR1 is LNHNV and CDR2 YYDKDF (reference sequence). Trimming cost V 3 bases and J 4 bases, with 12 bases left between them. CDR3 nucleotides: TGTGCCACCAGCAGCGGATTGGCTGGAGAGACCCAGTACTTC. Translating it yields CATSSGLAGETQYF.

This clonotype has more than one count but fewer than ten. The chain uses TRBV29-1 and TRBJ2-5, with a tentative D call TRBD1 (5 bases). V was cut by 3 bases and J by 3 bases, with 8 bases left in between. CDR3 length equals 12 residues. Germline-derived CDR1 and CDR2 are SQVTM and ANQGSEA. The CDR3 loop is CSVDGREETQYF. CDR3 nucleotides: TGCAGCGTTGATGGCAGGGAAGAGACCCAGTACTTC.